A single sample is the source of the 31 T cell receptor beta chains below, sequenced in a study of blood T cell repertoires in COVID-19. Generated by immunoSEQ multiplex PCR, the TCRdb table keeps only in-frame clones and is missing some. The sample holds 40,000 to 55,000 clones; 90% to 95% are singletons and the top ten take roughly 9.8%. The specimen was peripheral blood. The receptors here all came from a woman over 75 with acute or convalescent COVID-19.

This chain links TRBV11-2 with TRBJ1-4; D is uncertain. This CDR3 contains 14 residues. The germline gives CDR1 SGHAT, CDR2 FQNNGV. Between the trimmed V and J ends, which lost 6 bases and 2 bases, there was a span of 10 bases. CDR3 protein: CASSGGRTNEKLFF. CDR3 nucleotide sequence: TGTGCCAGCAGTGGTGGGAGGACTAATGAAAAACTGTTTTTT.

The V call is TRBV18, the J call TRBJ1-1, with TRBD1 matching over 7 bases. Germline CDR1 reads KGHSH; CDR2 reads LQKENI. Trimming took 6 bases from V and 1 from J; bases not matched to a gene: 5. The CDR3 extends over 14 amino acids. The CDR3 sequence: CASSPGQSNTEAFF. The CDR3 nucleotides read TGTGCCAGCTCGCCGGGACAGTCGAACACTGAAGCTTTCTTT.

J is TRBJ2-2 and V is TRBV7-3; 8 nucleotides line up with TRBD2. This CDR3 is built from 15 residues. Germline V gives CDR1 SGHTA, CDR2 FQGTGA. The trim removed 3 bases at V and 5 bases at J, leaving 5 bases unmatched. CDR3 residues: CASSFGGGHTGELFF. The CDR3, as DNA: TGTGCCAGCAGCTTCGGCGGGGGGCATACCGGGGAGCTGTTTTTT.

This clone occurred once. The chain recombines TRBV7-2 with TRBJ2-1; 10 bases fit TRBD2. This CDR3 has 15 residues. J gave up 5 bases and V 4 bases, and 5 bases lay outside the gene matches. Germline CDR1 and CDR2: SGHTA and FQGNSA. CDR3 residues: CASSYGTSVNNEQFF. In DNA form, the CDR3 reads TGTGCCAGCAGCTACGGGACTAGCGTCAACAATGAGCAGTTCTTC.

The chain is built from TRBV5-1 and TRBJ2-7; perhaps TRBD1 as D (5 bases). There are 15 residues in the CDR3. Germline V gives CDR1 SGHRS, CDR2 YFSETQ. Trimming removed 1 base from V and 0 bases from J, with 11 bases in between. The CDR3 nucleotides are TGCGCCAGCAGCTTGATAGGGGTGAGCTCCTACGAGCAGTACTTC. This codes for CASSLIGVSSYEQYF.

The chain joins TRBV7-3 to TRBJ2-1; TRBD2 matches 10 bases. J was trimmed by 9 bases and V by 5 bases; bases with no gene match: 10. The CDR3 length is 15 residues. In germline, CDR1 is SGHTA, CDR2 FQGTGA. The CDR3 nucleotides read TGTGCCAGCAGCATACAGCGGGAGGGCTTAAGTGAGCAGTTCTTC. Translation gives CASSIQREGLSEQFF.

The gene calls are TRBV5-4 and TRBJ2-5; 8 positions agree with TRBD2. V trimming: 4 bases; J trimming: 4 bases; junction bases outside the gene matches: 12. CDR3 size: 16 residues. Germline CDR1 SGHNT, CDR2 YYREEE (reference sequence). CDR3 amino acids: CASSLRAGVGVETQYF. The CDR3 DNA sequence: TGTGCCAGCAGCCTAAGAGCGGGAGTGGGTGTAGAGACCCAGTACTTC.

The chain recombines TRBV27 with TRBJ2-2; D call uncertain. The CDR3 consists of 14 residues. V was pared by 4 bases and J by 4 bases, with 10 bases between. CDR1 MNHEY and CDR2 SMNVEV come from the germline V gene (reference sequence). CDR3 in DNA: TGTGCCAGCAGTTCGTACACCTTCACCGGGGAGCTGTTTTTT. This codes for CASSSYTFTGELFF.

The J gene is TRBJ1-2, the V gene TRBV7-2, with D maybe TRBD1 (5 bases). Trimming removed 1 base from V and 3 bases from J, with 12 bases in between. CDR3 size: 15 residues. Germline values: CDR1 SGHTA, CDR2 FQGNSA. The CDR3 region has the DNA TGTGCCAGCAGCTTAGTGCAGGGCGCGGACTATGGCTACACCTTC. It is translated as CASSLVQGADYGYTF.

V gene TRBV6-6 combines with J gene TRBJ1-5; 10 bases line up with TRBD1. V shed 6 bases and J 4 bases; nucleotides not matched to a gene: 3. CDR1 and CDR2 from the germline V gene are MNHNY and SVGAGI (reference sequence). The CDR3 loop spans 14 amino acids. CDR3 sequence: CASSGTGENQPQHF. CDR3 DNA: TGTGCCAGCAGCGGGACAGGGGAGAATCAGCCCCAGCATTTT.

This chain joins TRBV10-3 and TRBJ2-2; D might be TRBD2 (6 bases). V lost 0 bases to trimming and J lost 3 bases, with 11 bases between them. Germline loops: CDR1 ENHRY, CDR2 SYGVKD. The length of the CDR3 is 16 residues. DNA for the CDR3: TGTGCCATCAGTGAGTCTGGACTACCCCACACCGGGGAGCTGTTTTTT. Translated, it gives CAISESGLPHTGELFF.

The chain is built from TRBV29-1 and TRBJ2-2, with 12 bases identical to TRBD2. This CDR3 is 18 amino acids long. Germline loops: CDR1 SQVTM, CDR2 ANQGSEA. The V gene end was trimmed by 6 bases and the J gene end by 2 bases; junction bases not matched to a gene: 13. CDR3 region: CSVSLAGGRGHNTGELFF. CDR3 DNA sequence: TGCAGCGTCTCACTAGCGGGAGGAAGGGGCCATAACACCGGGGAGCTGTTTTTT.

CDR3 sequence reads: CASSLPSAYNEQFF. In DNA, the CDR3 is TGTGCCAGCAGCTTGCCCTCAGCCTACAATGAGCAGTTCTTC. The chain links TRBV5-4 to TRBJ2-1, with D unresolved. V was trimmed by 1 base and J by 2 bases, leaving 7 bases between them. The V gene's germline CDR1 is SGHNT and CDR2 YYREEE (reference sequence). This CDR3 comprises 14 residues.

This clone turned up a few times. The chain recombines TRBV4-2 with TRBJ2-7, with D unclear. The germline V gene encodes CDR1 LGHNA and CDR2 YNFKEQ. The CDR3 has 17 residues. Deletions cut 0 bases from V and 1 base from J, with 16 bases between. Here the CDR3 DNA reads TGTGCCAGCAGCCAAGATCAAGGTAGCCCTCGGTCCTACGAGCAGTACTTC. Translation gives CASSQDQGSPRSYEQYF.

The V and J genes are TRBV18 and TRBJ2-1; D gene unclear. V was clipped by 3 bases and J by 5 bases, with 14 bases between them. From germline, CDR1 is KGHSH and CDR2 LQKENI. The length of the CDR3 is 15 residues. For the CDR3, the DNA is TGTGCCAGCTCACCTAGTGGGCTCCGAAACAATGAGCAGTTCTTC. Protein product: CASSPSGLRNNEQFF. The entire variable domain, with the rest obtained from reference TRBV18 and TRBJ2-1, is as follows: NAGVMQNPRHLVRRRGQEARLRCSPMKGHSHVYWYRQLPEEGLKFMVYLQKENIIDESGMPKERFSAEFPKEGPSILRIQQVVRGDSAAYFCASSPSGLRNNEQFFGPGTRLTVL.

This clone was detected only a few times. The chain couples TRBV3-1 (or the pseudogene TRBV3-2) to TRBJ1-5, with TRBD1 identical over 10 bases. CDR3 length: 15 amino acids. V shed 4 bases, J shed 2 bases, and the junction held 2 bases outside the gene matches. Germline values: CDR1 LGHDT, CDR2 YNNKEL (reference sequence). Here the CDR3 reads CASSPGTGGNQPQHF. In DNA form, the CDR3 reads TGTGCCAGCAGCCCTGGGACAGGGGGCAATCAGCCCCAGCATTTT.

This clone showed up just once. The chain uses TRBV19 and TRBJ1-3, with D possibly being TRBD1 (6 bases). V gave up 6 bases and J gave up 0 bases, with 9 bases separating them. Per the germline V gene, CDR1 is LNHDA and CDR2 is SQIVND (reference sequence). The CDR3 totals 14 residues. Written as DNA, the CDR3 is TGTGCCAGTAGGGACAGCACCTCTGGAAACACCATATATTTT. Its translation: CASRDSTSGNTIYF.

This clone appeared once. The CDR3: CASSPSLAGGYEQYF. CDR3 bases: TGTGCCAGCAGCCCATCCTTAGCGGGAGGTTACGAGCAGTACTTC. The V gene is TRBV7-2, the J gene TRBJ2-7; 10 bases are shared with TRBD2. Germline V lookup: CDR1 SGHTA, CDR2 FQGNSA. The junction had 8 bases not matched to a gene; V was cut back by 5 bases and J by 4 bases. This CDR3 is 15 amino acids long.

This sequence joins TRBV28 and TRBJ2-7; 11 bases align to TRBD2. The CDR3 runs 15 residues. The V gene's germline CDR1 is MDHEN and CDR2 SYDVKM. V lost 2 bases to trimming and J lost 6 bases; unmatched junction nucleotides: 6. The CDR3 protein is CASSLPTSGSGEQYF. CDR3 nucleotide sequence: TGTGCCAGCAGTTTACCCACTAGCGGGAGCGGCGAGCAGTACTTC.

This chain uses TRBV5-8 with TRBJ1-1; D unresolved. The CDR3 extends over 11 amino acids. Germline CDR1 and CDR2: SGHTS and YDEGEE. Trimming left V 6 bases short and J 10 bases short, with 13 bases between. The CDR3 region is CASIYGGGAFF. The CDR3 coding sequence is TGTGCCAGCATCTACGGAGGCGGAGCTTTCTTT.

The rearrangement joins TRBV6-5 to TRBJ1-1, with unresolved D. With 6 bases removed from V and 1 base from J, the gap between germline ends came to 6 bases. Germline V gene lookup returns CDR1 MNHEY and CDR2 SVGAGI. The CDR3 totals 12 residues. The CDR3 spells CASRPGNTEAFF. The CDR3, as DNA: TGTGCCAGCAGACCGGGGAACACTGAAGCTTTCTTT.

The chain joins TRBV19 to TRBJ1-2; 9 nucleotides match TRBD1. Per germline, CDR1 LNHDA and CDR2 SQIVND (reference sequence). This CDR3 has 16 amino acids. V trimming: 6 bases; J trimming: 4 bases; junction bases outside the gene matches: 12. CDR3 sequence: CASRDLSGTGSYGYTF. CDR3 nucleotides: TGTGCCAGTAGGGACCTTTCCGGGACAGGGTCCTATGGCTACACCTTC. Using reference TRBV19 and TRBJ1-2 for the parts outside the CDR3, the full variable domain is DGGITQSPKYLFRKEGQNVTLSCEQNLNHDAMYWYRQDPGQGLRLIYYSQIVNDFQKGDIAEGYSVSREKKESFPLTVTSAQKNPTAFYLCASRDLSGTGSYGYTFGSGTRLTVV.

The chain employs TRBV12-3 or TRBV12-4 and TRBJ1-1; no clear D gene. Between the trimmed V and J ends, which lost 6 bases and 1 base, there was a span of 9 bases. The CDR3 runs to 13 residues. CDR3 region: CASRGVANTEAFF. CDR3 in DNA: TGTGCCAGCAGAGGTGTAGCGAACACTGAAGCTTTCTTT.

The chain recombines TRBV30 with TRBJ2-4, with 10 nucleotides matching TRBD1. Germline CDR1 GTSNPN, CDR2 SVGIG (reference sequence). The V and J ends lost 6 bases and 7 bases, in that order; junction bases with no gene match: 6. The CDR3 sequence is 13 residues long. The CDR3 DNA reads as TGTGCCTGCGGGACAGGGGTGGGGAACATTCAGTACTTC. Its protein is CACGTGVGNIQYF.

The CDR3 is CASSAEWGENTGELFF. CDR3 DNA: TGTGCCAGCAGTGCCGAATGGGGGGAGAACACCGGGGAGCTGTTTTTT. The chain recombines TRBV6-1 with TRBJ2-2; D might be TRBD2 (6 bases). Germline V gene lookup returns CDR1 MNHNS and CDR2 SASEGT. V lost 4 bases, J lost 1 base, and 13 bases lay in between. This CDR3 spans 16 amino acids.

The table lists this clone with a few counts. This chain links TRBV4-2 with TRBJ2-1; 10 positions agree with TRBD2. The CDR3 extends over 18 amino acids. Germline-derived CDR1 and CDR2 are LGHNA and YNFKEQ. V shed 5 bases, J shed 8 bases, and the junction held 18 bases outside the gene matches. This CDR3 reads CASSTRTSGSTNQDEQFF. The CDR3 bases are TGTGCCAGCAGCACTCGGACTAGCGGATCAACCAACCAGGATGAGCAGTTCTTC.

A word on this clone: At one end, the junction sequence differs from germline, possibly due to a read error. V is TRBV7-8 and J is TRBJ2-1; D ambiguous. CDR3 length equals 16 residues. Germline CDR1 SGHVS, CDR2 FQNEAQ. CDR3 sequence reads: CASSPYRLTSSNEQFF. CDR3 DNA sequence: TGTGCCAGCAGCCCCTATCGCTTAACCTCCTCCAATGAGCAGTTCTTC.

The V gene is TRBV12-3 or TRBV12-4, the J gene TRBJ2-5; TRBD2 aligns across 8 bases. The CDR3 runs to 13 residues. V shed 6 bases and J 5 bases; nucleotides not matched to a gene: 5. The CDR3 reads CASSPGGLETQYF. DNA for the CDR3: TGTGCCAGCAGCCCGGGAGGGTTGGAGACCCAGTACTTC.

The CDR3 coding sequence is TGTGCCAGTAGTATCGTCGAGAACAATCAGCCCCAGCATTTT. This codes for CASSIVENNQPQHF. The rearrangement uses TRBV19 and TRBJ1-5; D is undetermined. Germline CDR1 and CDR2: LNHDA and SQIVND (reference sequence). The CDR3 is 14 residues long. V lost 3 bases and J 3 bases, leaving 9 bases between the germline ends. Filled out from reference TRBV19 and TRBJ1-5, the complete variable domain reads DGGITQSPKYLFRKEGQNVTLSCEQNLNHDAMYWYRQDPGQGLRLIYYSQIVNDFQKGDIAEGYSVSREKKESFPLTVTSAQKNPTAFYLCASSIVENNQPQHFGDGTRLSIL.

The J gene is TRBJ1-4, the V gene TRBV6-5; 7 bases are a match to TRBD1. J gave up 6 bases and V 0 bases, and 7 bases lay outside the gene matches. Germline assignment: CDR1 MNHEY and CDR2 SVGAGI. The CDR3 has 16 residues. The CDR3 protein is CASSYSSYRGDEKLFF. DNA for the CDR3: TGTGCCAGCAGTTACTCGAGCTACAGGGGAGATGAAAAACTGTTTTTT.

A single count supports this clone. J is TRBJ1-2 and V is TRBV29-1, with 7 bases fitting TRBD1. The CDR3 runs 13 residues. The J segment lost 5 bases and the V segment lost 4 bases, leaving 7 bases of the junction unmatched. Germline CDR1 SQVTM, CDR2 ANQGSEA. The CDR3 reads CSVGDRETYGYTF. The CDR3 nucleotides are TGCAGCGTTGGGGACAGAGAAACATATGGCTACACCTTC.